What follows are 13 T cell receptor beta chains derived from one specimen sequenced in a study of cytomegalovirus exposure and HLA in healthy donors (dated by TCRdb to about 2017). The protocol used for the library was the immunoSEQ multiplex PCR assay. The multiplex PCR relied on a mix of 60 forward primers for TCR Vbeta segments and 13 reverse primers for TCR Jbeta segments. TCRdb stores this immuneACCESS table with in-frame sequences only. Part of the clones is absent; in the studies checked, under half of the shortfall reflects unresolved V genes, and no reason is known for the rest. For this sample there are approximately 300,000 clones; 75% to 90% appear just once. The top ten clones comprise roughly 0.3% of the sample. The material sequenced was PBMCs. The receptors were sampled from a girl aged 2-10 years in good health and CMV-seronegative.

The chain is built from TRBV7-3 and TRBJ2-7, with 13 bases lining up with TRBD2. The CDR3 is 18 amino acids. V was clipped by 5 bases and J by 3 bases; unmatched bases: 13. Looked up from germline, CDR1 is SGHTA and CDR2 is FQGTGA. CDR3 in amino acids: CASSLHSPGTSGNYEQYF. CDR3 DNA sequence: TGTGCCAGCAGCCTACATTCCCCGGGGACTAGCGGGAACTACGAGCAGTACTTC.

This rearrangement joins TRBV6-4 to TRBJ2-3; TRBD2 might be the D (7 bases). CDR3 length equals 16 residues. From germline, CDR1 is MRHNA and CDR2 SNTAGT. The V end lost 3 bases, the J end lost 1 base, and 14 bases lay between the germline ends. CDR3: CASSEKRGARTDTQYF. The DNA of the CDR3 is TGTGCCAGCAGTGAAAAACGGGGGGCCCGCACAGATACGCAGTATTTT.

V usage is TRBV28 and J usage is TRBJ2-7; TRBD1 matches at 7 bases. V dropped 6 bases and J dropped 0; count of bases not matched to a gene: 5. The CDR3 runs 14 residues. The germline V gene has CDR1 MDHEN and CDR2 SYDVKM. Here the CDR3 reads CASSQTGSSYEQYF. CDR3 sequence (DNA): TGTGCCAGCAGCCAGACAGGGAGCTCCTACGAGCAGTACTTC.

The gene calls are TRBV5-1 and TRBJ1-4; maybe TRBD1 (5 bases). This CDR3 is 16 amino acids long. Germline V lookup: CDR1 SGHRS, CDR2 YFSETQ. V lost 3 bases, J lost 3 bases, and 15 bases lay in between. CDR3 coding DNA: TGCGCCAGCAGCTCGGGGGATGGGCGAGCTAATGAAAAACTGTTTTTT. This gives the protein CASSSGDGRANEKLFF.

As concerns this clone: Distinct nucleotide sequences in the sample also encode this CDR3. The chain joins TRBV2 to TRBJ2-6; no clear D gene. The CDR3 covers 15 residues. Germline V gives CDR1 SNHLY, CDR2 FYNNEI. V was pared by 0 bases and J by 2 bases, with 5 bases between. CDR3 sequence: CASSEASAGANVLTF. CDR3 sequence (DNA): TGTGCCAGCAGTGAAGCTTCGGCTGGGGCCAACGTCCTGACTTTC.

This clone was observed a single time. The chain couples TRBV4-1 to TRBJ2-7, with TRBD1 as a possible D gene (6 bases). The CDR3 has 15 amino acids. V lost 0 bases to trimming and J lost 2 bases, with 11 bases between them. Germline V lookup: CDR1 MGHRA, CDR2 YSYEKL. This chain's CDR3 is CASSQDAGVTYEQYF. The CDR3 DNA sequence: TGCGCCAGCAGCCAAGATGCAGGGGTAACCTACGAGCAGTACTTC.

The V and J genes are TRBV18 and TRBJ2-5, with D perhaps TRBD1 (5 bases). The CDR3 consists of 16 residues. Germline CDR1 and CDR2: KGHSH and LQKENI. Trimming took 3 bases from V and 4 from J, leaving 18 bases between them. The CDR3 sequence: CASSPKGRAMIETQYF. The CDR3 DNA is TGTGCCAGCTCACCTAAGGGCAGGGCGATGATAGAGACCCAGTACTTC.

This chain uses TRBV7-9 with TRBJ1-5, with TRBD1 identical over 9 bases. The length of the CDR3 is 15 residues. CDR1 is SEHNR, CDR2 FQNEAQ, per germline (reference sequence). V shed 4 bases, J shed 5 bases, and the junction held 6 bases outside the gene matches. The CDR3 sequence: CASSSGTGRYQPQHF. Here the CDR3 DNA reads TGTGCCAGCAGCTCCGGGACAGGGAGGTATCAGCCCCAGCATTTT.

This rearrangement joins TRBV5-6 to TRBJ1-5; D gene uncertain. There are 14 residues in the CDR3. V gave up 1 base and J gave up 0 bases, with 5 bases separating them. CDR1 is SGHDT, CDR2 YYEEEE, per germline. The CDR3 bases are TGTGCCAGCAGCTTGTCCAATAGCAATCAGCCCCAGCATTTT. Its translation: CASSLSNSNQPQHF.

The rearrangement links TRBV5-1 to TRBJ2-5, with TRBD2 matching 13 bases. Germline CDR1 and CDR2: SGHRS and YFSETQ. CDR3 size: 15 residues. With 4 bases clipped from V and 11 bases from J, the junction kept 11 bases outside the gene matches. The CDR3 spells CASSPRTSGGEEQYF. CDR3 DNA: TGCGCCAGCAGCCCGCGGACTAGCGGGGGAGAGGAGCAGTACTTC.

V gene TRBV7-8 combines with J gene TRBJ2-1; 8 bases align to TRBD1. CDR1 SGHVS and CDR2 FQNEAQ come from the germline V gene. V dropped 4 bases and J dropped 3; count of bases not matched to a gene: 8. This CDR3 region has 16 residues. CDR3 protein: CASSYSTGDIYNEQFF. The CDR3, as DNA: TGTGCCAGCAGCTACTCGACAGGGGATATCTACAATGAGCAGTTCTTC.

This sequence joins TRBV15 and TRBJ1-2; TRBD1 matches at 9 bases. With 5 bases clipped from V and 3 bases from J, the junction kept 7 bases outside the gene matches. There are 15 residues in the CDR3. Germline V gives CDR1 LNHNV, CDR2 YYDKDF (reference sequence). The CDR3 loop reads CATSWPGQGYYGYTF. DNA of the CDR3: TGTGCCACCAGCTGGCCGGGACAGGGTTACTATGGCTACACCTTC.

The V call is TRBV6-4, the J call TRBJ2-2; 9 bases align to TRBD1. CDR3 length: 15 residues. Losses at the gene ends were 2 bases for V and 3 bases for J; bases not matched to a gene: 1. Germline V gene sequence: CDR1 MRHNA, CDR2 SNTAGT. The DNA for the CDR3 is TGTGCCAGCAGTGACGGGGACAGGGACACCGGGGAGCTGTTTTTT. This translates into CASSDGDRDTGELFF.